This T cell receptor (beta chain) was captured in a study of beta chain features in type 1 diabetes. Findings and caveats of the study: Moderately but significantly shorter TCRB CDR3s were found in Type 1 diabetes patients in all four CD4+ subsets.

With respect to this clone: Its antigen is unknown.

Expressed TCRB transcripts were sequenced, since all the RNA that had been isolated was reverse transcribed. Repertoires were generated with immunoSEQ multiplex PCR, while TCRdb's copy carries only in-frame clones and drops some. The sample shows 240,000 or so clones, approximately 20% of them seen only once. Germline assignment: CDR1 SGHNT and CDR2 YYREEE (reference sequence). V dropped 2 bases and J dropped 0; count of bases not matched to a gene: 4. The CDR3 has 15 residues. The gene calls are TRBV5-4 and TRBJ1-2; 7 bases align to TRBD1. Sample: naive CD4+ T cells from blood. The TCR was taken from a woman in her thirties or forties with type 1 diabetes. The CDR3 nucleotides read TGTGCCAGCAGCTTAGGGGGACAGTCTAACTATGGCTACACCTTC. Its translation is CASSLGGQSNYGYTF.